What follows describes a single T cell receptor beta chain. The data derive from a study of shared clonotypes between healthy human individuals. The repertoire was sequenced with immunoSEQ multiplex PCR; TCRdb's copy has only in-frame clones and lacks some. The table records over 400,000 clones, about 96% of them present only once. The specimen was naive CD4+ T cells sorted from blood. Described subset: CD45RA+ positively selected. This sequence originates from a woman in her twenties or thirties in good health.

DNA of the CDR3: TGTGCCAGCGCGGCGGTAAATGAAAAACTGTTTTTT. Amino acid sequence: CASAAVNEKLFF. The chain is built from TRBV28 and TRBJ1-4; no firm D call. Germline V gene sequence: CDR1 MDHEN, CDR2 SYDVKM. Trimming took off 8 bases at V and 5 bases at J, with 9 bases between the two ends. The length of the CDR3 is 12 residues.